This is a list of T cell receptor beta chains from one sample in a study of shared clonotypes between healthy human individuals. Clones were sequenced by immunoSEQ multiplex PCR, and TCRdb holds only the in-frame ones, with some missing. The sample has over 1.5 million clones; about 98% are singletons. The source material was naive CD4+ T cells sorted from blood. These TCRs come from a young man in good health. CDR3s include the opening cysteine and the closing phenylalanine or tryptophan. A D gene is named only where the DNA matches it firmly. The size of a clone is reported for some rows only, either as once, few or many, or as a class for expanded clones.

len: 16; abundance: .; v_gene: TRBV18; j_gene: TRBJ2-1; d_gene: .; CDR3nt: TGTGCCAGCTCACCCCCAAGTAGGCGCTCCTACAATGAGCAGTTCTTC; CDR3aa: CASSPPSRRSYNEQFF
len: 18; abundance: .; v_gene: TRBV18; j_gene: TRBJ1-4; d_gene: .; CDR3nt: TGTGCCAGCTCACCAAGCCCCCGACAGACTGGAACTAATGAAAAACTGTTTTTT; CDR3aa: CASSPSPRQTGTNEKLFF
len: 16; abundance: once; v_gene: TRBV12-5; j_gene: TRBJ2-2; d_gene: TRBD2; CDR3nt: TGTGCTAGTGGTCGGACTAGCGGGAGACTCACCGGGGAGCTGTTTTTT; CDR3aa: CASGRTSGRLTGELFF
len: 13; abundance: .; v_gene: TRBV28; j_gene: TRBJ1-5; d_gene: .; CDR3nt: TGTGCCTCGGGCAGGGCAAACAATCAGCCCCAGCATTTT; CDR3aa: CASGRANNQPQHF
len: 14; abundance: .; v_gene: TRBV19; j_gene: TRBJ2-2; d_gene: TRBD1; CDR3nt: TGTGCCAGCCGGGACAGATCGAACACCGGGGAGCTGTTTTTT; CDR3aa: CASRDRSNTGELFF
len: 16; abundance: .; v_gene: TRBV28; j_gene: TRBJ1-2; d_gene: TRBD1; CDR3nt: TGTGCCAGCAGTCTCGCCGGGACAGGAGTTAACTATGGCTACACCTTC; CDR3aa: CASSLAGTGVNYGYTF
len: 14; abundance: .; v_gene: TRBV28; j_gene: TRBJ2-2; d_gene: .; CDR3nt: TGTGCCAGCAGTTTAGGTCCACACACCGGGGAGCTGTTTTTT; CDR3aa: CASSLGPHTGELFF
len: 12; abundance: .; v_gene: TRBV29-1; j_gene: TRBJ1-2; d_gene: .; CDR3nt: TGCAGCGTTGGGGAGATCGGCTATGGCTACACCTTC; CDR3aa: CSVGEIGYGYTF
len: 14; abundance: .; v_gene: TRBV28; j_gene: TRBJ1-1; d_gene: TRBD1; CDR3nt: TGTGCCAGCAGTCGGACAGGAGGGAACACTGAAGCTTTCTTT; CDR3aa: CASSRTGGNTEAFF
len: 14; abundance: .; v_gene: TRBV7-2; j_gene: TRBJ2-7; d_gene: TRBD1; CDR3nt: TGTGCCAGCAGCTTCCGGACAGGGGGCTACGAGCAGTACTTC; CDR3aa: CASSFRTGGYEQYF
len: 15; abundance: .; v_gene: TRBV18; j_gene: TRBJ2-5; d_gene: .; CDR3nt: TGTGCCAGCTCACCGCCAGGGAGAAACCAAGAGACCCAGTACTTC; CDR3aa: CASSPPGRNQETQYF
len: 16; abundance: .; v_gene: TRBV19; j_gene: TRBJ2-5; d_gene: TRBD2; CDR3nt: TGTGCCAGTAGTATGGATAGCGGGAGGCCGGGAGAGACCCAGTACTTC; CDR3aa: CASSMDSGRPGETQYF
len: 16; abundance: .; v_gene: TRBV28; j_gene: TRBJ2-7; d_gene: TRBD2; CDR3nt: TGTGCCAGCAGTCCCGGGGGGGCGGGAGCTTCCTACGAGCAGTACTTC; CDR3aa: CASSPGGAGASYEQYF
len: 15; abundance: .; v_gene: TRBV19; j_gene: TRBJ1-1; d_gene: .; CDR3nt: TGTGCCAGTAGTATAGTGGGTACCCTGAACACTGAAGCTTTCTTT; CDR3aa: CASSIVGTLNTEAFF
len: 13; abundance: .; v_gene: TRBV30; j_gene: TRBJ2-1; d_gene: .; CDR3nt: TGTGCCTGGATCGTCGGGGGCCGCAATGAGCAGTTCTTC; CDR3aa: CAWIVGGRNEQFF
len: 12; abundance: .; v_gene: TRBV11-2; j_gene: TRBJ2-7; d_gene: .; CDR3nt: TGTGCCAGCAGCTTAATTCTCTACGAGCAGTACTTC; CDR3aa: CASSLILYEQYF
len: 14; abundance: .; v_gene: TRBV5-4; j_gene: TRBJ1-4; d_gene: .; CDR3nt: TGTGCCAGCAGCTTGGACAGGGCTGGCGAAAAACTGTTTTTT; CDR3aa: CASSLDRAGEKLFF
len: 14; abundance: once; v_gene: TRBV4-3; j_gene: TRBJ1-1; d_gene: .; CDR3nt: TGCGCCAGCAGCCAAGAGGGGGGGCGCGGTGAAGCTTTCTTT; CDR3aa: CASSQEGGRGEAFF
len: 19; abundance: .; v_gene: TRBV5-1; j_gene: TRBJ2-5; d_gene: TRBD2; CDR3nt: TGCGCCAGCAGCTTGCCGGGACTAGCGGGATTCTCCCTCCAAGAGACCCAGTACTTC; CDR3aa: CASSLPGLAGFSLQETQYF
len: 18; abundance: .; v_gene: TRBV7-9; j_gene: TRBJ2-1; d_gene: .; CDR3nt: TGTGCCAGCAGCTTAGTCGCAAGACAGATCCTTTTTCGGAATGAGCAGTTCTTC; CDR3aa: CASSLVARQILFRNEQFF
len: 13; abundance: .; v_gene: TRBV5-1; j_gene: TRBJ2-5; d_gene: .; CDR3nt: TGCGCCAGCAAACTACAAGGGCCAGAGACCCAGTACTTC; CDR3aa: CASKLQGPETQYF
len: 16; abundance: .; v_gene: TRBV5-5; j_gene: TRBJ2-7; d_gene: .; CDR3nt: TGTGCCAGCAGCTTGCAGGCCAGTCAGGGACACTACGAGCAGTACTTC; CDR3aa: CASSLQASQGHYEQYF
len: 15; abundance: .; v_gene: TRBV18; j_gene: TRBJ2-7; d_gene: TRBD2; CDR3nt: TGTGCCAGCTCACCCGGGGGGGACAACTCCTACGAGCAGTACTTC; CDR3aa: CASSPGGDNSYEQYF
len: 18; abundance: .; v_gene: TRBV6-1; j_gene: TRBJ2-1; d_gene: TRBD2; CDR3nt: TGTGCCAGCAGTGAAGCTTGGTTTGTTACTAGCGTTTACAATGAGCAGTTCTTC; CDR3aa: CASSEAWFVTSVYNEQFF
len: 15; abundance: once; v_gene: TRBV4-1; j_gene: TRBJ2-3; d_gene: .; CDR3nt: TGCGCCAGCAGATTTAGCCGGAGCAACACAGATACGCAGTATTTT; CDR3aa: CASRFSRSNTDTQYF
len: 15; abundance: .; v_gene: TRBV7-7; j_gene: TRBJ2-5; d_gene: .; CDR3nt: TGTGCTAGCAGCATCTCACAGGGCAAACAAGAGACCCAGTACTTC; CDR3aa: CASSISQGKQETQYF
len: 16; abundance: .; v_gene: TRBV18; j_gene: TRBJ2-1; d_gene: .; CDR3nt: TGTGCCAGCTCACGGAGTAGGGACCCCCCCACCAATGAGCAGTTCTTC; CDR3aa: CASSRSRDPPTNEQFF
len: 14; abundance: .; v_gene: TRBV2; j_gene: TRBJ1-5; d_gene: TRBD1; CDR3nt: TGTGCCAGCAGCCAGGACAGGGCTAATCAGCCCCAGCATTTT; CDR3aa: CASSQDRANQPQHF
len: 13; abundance: .; v_gene: TRBV7-2; j_gene: TRBJ1-5; d_gene: .; CDR3nt: TGTGCCAGCAGCTTAGGGCGTGGTGGGCCCCAGCATTTT; CDR3aa: CASSLGRGGPQHF
len: 14; abundance: .; v_gene: TRBV29-1; j_gene: TRBJ1-1; d_gene: .; CDR3nt: TGCAGCGTTGTCCTTTGGGGGGGCTACACTGAAGCTTTCTTT; CDR3aa: CSVVLWGGYTEAFF
len: 15; abundance: .; v_gene: TRBV6-1; j_gene: TRBJ1-5; d_gene: .; CDR3nt: TGTGCCAGCAGTGCGAAGCGCCTTCATGGACAGCCCCAGCATTTT; CDR3aa: CASSAKRLHGQPQHF
len: 13; abundance: .; v_gene: TRBV19; j_gene: TRBJ2-7; d_gene: .; CDR3nt: TGTGCCAGTAGGGGGGCGGGCCGGTACGAGCAGTACTTC; CDR3aa: CASRGAGRYEQYF
len: 14; abundance: .; v_gene: TRBV28; j_gene: TRBJ1-1; d_gene: TRBD1; CDR3nt: TGTGCCAGCAGCAATCTATCCAGGGGGAATGAAGCTTTCTTT; CDR3aa: CASSNLSRGNEAFF
len: 16; abundance: .; v_gene: TRBV19; j_gene: TRBJ2-1; d_gene: TRBD2; CDR3nt: TGTGCCAGTAGTCCTCCGGGACTAGCGGAGCCCAATGAGCAGTTCTTC; CDR3aa: CASSPPGLAEPNEQFF
len: 11; abundance: .; v_gene: TRBV28; j_gene: TRBJ2-1; d_gene: .; CDR3nt: TGTGCCAGCAGTTTGGGGGTTGAGCAGTTCTTC; CDR3aa: CASSLGVEQFF
len: 15; abundance: .; v_gene: TRBV5-4; j_gene: TRBJ2-3; d_gene: .; CDR3nt: TGTGCCAGCAGCTTGGAAATTTCAAGAGCAGATACGCAGTATTTT; CDR3aa: CASSLEISRADTQYF
len: 12; abundance: .; v_gene: TRBV29-1; j_gene: TRBJ2-7; d_gene: .; CDR3nt: TGCAGCGTAAGGCAGGGGGGGCACGAGCAGTACTTC; CDR3aa: CSVRQGGHEQYF
len: 16; abundance: .; v_gene: TRBV18; j_gene: TRBJ2-3; d_gene: TRBD1; CDR3nt: TGTGCCAGCTCGGCGAGACAGGGCCGACGCACAGATACGCAGTATTTT; CDR3aa: CASSARQGRRTDTQYF
len: 16; abundance: once; v_gene: TRBV5-1; j_gene: TRBJ2-5; d_gene: TRBD2; CDR3nt: TGCGCCAGCAGATCATGGACTAGCGGGAGGGAAGAGACCCAGTACTTC; CDR3aa: CASRSWTSGREETQYF
len: 12; abundance: once; v_gene: TRBV5-1; j_gene: TRBJ2-3; d_gene: .; CDR3nt: TGCGCCAGCAGCCTGGACACAGATACGCAGTATTTT; CDR3aa: CASSLDTDTQYF